The present entry profiles one TCR beta chain with its context. The data derive from a study of shared clonotypes between healthy human individuals. Generated by immunoSEQ multiplex PCR, the TCRdb table keeps only in-frame clones and is missing some. The sample lists 1.5 million to 1.9 million clones, 95% to 99% occurring once. Sequenced material: naive CD4+ T cells sorted from blood. Described subset: CD45RA+ positively selected. The receptor was isolated from a man between 25 and 39 years old in good health.

CDR3 sequence reads: CSSEGGSSYNEQFF. CDR3 coding DNA: TGCAGCTCCGAAGGGGGGAGCTCCTACAATGAGCAGTTCTTC. The chain uses TRBV29-1 and TRBJ2-1, with D possibly being TRBD1 or TRBD2 (6 bases each). The V gene lost 8 bases and the J gene lost 0 bases, with 14 bases spanning the gap. The CDR3 extends over 14 amino acids. Germline V gene data show CDR1 as SQVTM and CDR2 as ANQGSEA.